The rows below give T cell receptor beta chains drawn from one sample of a study of T cell changes during pregnancy in multiple sclerosis. Assay used: immunoSEQ multiplex PCR; TCRdb lists only in-frame clones, some missing. Altogether 30,000 to 45,000 clones are present, about nine tenths being singletons, with the ten largest covering around 11%. The sequences come from CD8+ T cells from peripheral blood mononuclear cells, collected in the third trimester of pregnancy. Receptors were obtained from a female donor with multiple sclerosis, enrolled in a pregnancy study. The CDR3 runs from the conserved cysteine through the conserved F or W. Each record gives: J gene, clone size, V gene, D gene, CDR3 DNA, CDR3 protein. D genes are given only for firm matches. Only part of the rows carry a size: once, few, many, or a class if the clone is expanded.

TRBJ1-1 | . | TRBV6-6 | . | TGTGCCAGCAGTTACCGAACAGATGAAGCTTTCTTT | CASSYRTDEAFF
TRBJ1-3 | . | TRBV14 | . | TGTGCCAGCAGCCAAGATTTAGCCCAGCTCGGAGCCACCATATATTTT | CASSQDLAQLGATIYF
TRBJ2-1 | . | TRBV7-6 | TRBD2 | TGTGCCAGCAGCCCCGGGACTAGCGGGGGGGCCTACAATGAGCAGTTCTTC | CASSPGTSGGAYNEQFF
TRBJ2-7 | . | TRBV25-1 | . | TGTGCCAGCAGTGCATGGGGGGAAAGCGCCTCCCCCTACGAGCAGTACTTC | CASSAWGESASPYEQYF
TRBJ2-7 | . | TRBV25-1 | TRBD1 | TGTGCCAGCAGTGAAGGGACAGGGGAAATCGACGAGCAGTACTTC | CASSEGTGEIDEQYF
TRBJ1-2 | . | TRBV6-5 | . | TGTGCCAGCAGTTACTCGTTCAGGGGCTTTAACTATGGCTACACCTTC | CASSYSFRGFNYGYTF
TRBJ2-7 | . | TRBV7-9 | . | TGTGCCAGCAGCTTAGCCTCAGGCCGCTCCTACGAGCAGTACTTC | CASSLASGRSYEQYF
TRBJ1-5 | . | TRBV4-2 | . | TGTGCCAGCAGCCAACCCGAGGGGCCCCAGCATTTT | CASSQPEGPQHF
TRBJ1-2 | . | TRBV7-2 | . | TGTGCCAGCAGCTCTCCTGGCTACACCTTC | CASSSPGYTF
TRBJ2-6 | . | TRBV27 | . | TGTGCCAGCAGTCCCAGCTCTGGGGCCAACGTCCTGACTTTC | CASSPSSGANVLTF
TRBJ1-4 | . | TRBV5-4 | TRBD1 | TGTGCCAGCAGCCAACAACCCGGGACAGCTAATGAAAAACTGTTTTTT | CASSQQPGTANEKLFF
TRBJ2-7 | . | TRBV19 | TRBD2 | TGTGCCAGTAGTATAGGCGGGGGGGCTGAATACGAGCAGTACTTC | CASSIGGGAEYEQYF
TRBJ1-6 | few | TRBV4-2 | TRBD1 | TGTGCCAGCAGCCAGGAAGGGACAGTTGCTTCACCCCTCCACTTT | CASSQEGTVASPLHF
TRBJ2-3 | . | TRBV29-1 | . | TGCAGCGCCGAAGGGGGTTTTGCAGATACGCAGTATTTT | CSAEGGFADTQYF
TRBJ2-7 | . | TRBV27 | . | TGTGCCAGCAGTTTATCGACGGGTCTTCCTGGCGAGCAGTACTTC | CASSLSTGLPGEQYF
TRBJ1-1 | . | TRBV9 | . | TGTGCCAGCAGCGTAGATCTGGGTTCAGGGGACACTGAAGCTTTCTTT | CASSVDLGSGDTEAFF
TRBJ1-1 | once | TRBV29-1 | TRBD1 | TGCAGCGTTGGAAGGGACAGGGAGACTACTGAAGCTTTCTTT | CSVGRDRETTEAFF
TRBJ2-1 | . | TRBV5-4 | TRBD2 | TGTGCCAGCAGCCAAGAGAATAGCGGGGGGATCACCTACAATGAGCAGTTCTTC | CASSQENSGGITYNEQFF
TRBJ1-1 | . | TRBV5-4 | . | TGCGCCAGCAGCCACTTAGGGGGCACTGAAGCTTTCTTT | CASSHLGGTEAFF
TRBJ1-5 | few | TRBV19 | . | TGTGCCAGTAGTATGGGCGGGAATCAGCCCCAGCATTTT | CASSMGGNQPQHF
TRBJ2-5 | . | TRBV19 | TRBD2 | TGTGCCAGTAGTCCCCTGGGGGGGAGTGGAGAGACCCAGTACTTC | CASSPLGGSGETQYF
TRBJ1-1 | . | TRBV6-5 | . | TGTGCCAGCAGCGCCGCAGATAAAGCTTTCTTT | CASSAADKAFF